These 22 T cell receptor beta chains came from one sample sequenced in a study of glioma-infiltrating T cells after dendritic cell vaccination. The protocol was immunoSEQ multiplex PCR, while the TCRdb copy is restricted to in-frame clones and leaves out a portion. In the table there are 90,000 to 100,000 clones, around three quarters of which are singletons. Here the sequenced sample was blood, taken before dendritic cell vaccination. The receptors derive from a human donor with glioblastoma.

This chain connects TRBV30 to TRBJ2-7, with 9 positions matching TRBD2. This CDR3 has 20 amino acids. Trimming cost V 1 base and J 2 bases; bases outside gene matches: 21. Germline CDR1 and CDR2: GTSNPN and SVGIG (reference sequence). This CDR3 reads CAWSDKEPGERGARTYEQYF. The CDR3 bases are TGTGCCTGGAGTGATAAGGAGCCTGGCGAGCGGGGGGCCCGAACCTACGAGCAGTACTTC.

This clone was detected only once. The chain employs TRBV5-1 and TRBJ1-2; D may be TRBD1 (6 bases). The CDR3 has 14 amino acids. Trimming cost V 3 bases and J 0 bases, with 9 bases left between them. The germline gives CDR1 SGHRS, CDR2 YFSETQ. The CDR3 region has the DNA TGCGCCAGCAGCTCCGGGACAACTAACTATGGCTACACCTTC. Its translation: CASSSGTTNYGYTF.

J is TRBJ2-1 and V is TRBV9; 11 bases agree with TRBD2. This CDR3 is built from 18 residues. The germline V gene encodes CDR1 SGDLS and CDR2 YYNGEE. The trim removed 0 bases at V and 4 bases at J, leaving 9 bases unmatched. The CDR3 is CASSVGLAGGGGYNEQFF. In nucleotides, the CDR3 is TGTGCCAGCAGCGTAGGCCTAGCGGGAGGCGGGGGATACAATGAGCAGTTCTTC.

The CDR3 spells CAWTGGATEAFF. CDR3 sequence (DNA): TGTGCCTGGACCGGGGGGGCGACTGAAGCTTTCTTT. The V call is TRBV30, the J call TRBJ1-1; D possibly corresponds to TRBD1 (6 bases). The CDR3 is made up of 12 amino acids. Trimming removed 4 bases at V and 5 bases at J, with 11 bases between. Germline assignment: CDR1 GTSNPN and CDR2 SVGIG (reference sequence).

The chain links TRBV6-5 to TRBJ2-5, with D possibly TRBD1 on 6 matching bases. This CDR3 has 13 amino acids. Germline V gives CDR1 MNHEY, CDR2 SVGAGI. With 5 bases removed from V and 3 bases from J, the gap between germline ends came to 10 bases. Written as DNA, the CDR3 is TGTGCCAGCAGTCCCTACAGGGAAGAGACCCAGTACTTC. Amino acids: CASSPYREETQYF.

This chain joins TRBV7-9 and TRBJ1-2, with D possibly TRBD1 on 6 matching bases. This CDR3 is 16 amino acids long. Looked up from germline, CDR1 is SEHNR and CDR2 is FQNEAQ (reference sequence). With 7 bases removed from V and 4 bases from J, the gap between germline ends came to 22 bases. As DNA, the CDR3 is TGTGCCAGCACCCAAGGGGGAATCGGGGAAGGCTATGGCTACACCTTC. It codes for CASTQGGIGEGYGYTF.

The rearrangement uses TRBV6-6 and TRBJ1-5; TRBD1 is a possible D gene (5 bases). There are 15 residues in the CDR3. V was cut by 3 bases and J by 2 bases, with 11 bases left in between. Germline V CDR1 and CDR2: MNHNY, SVGAGI (reference sequence). The CDR3: CASSYKEGGNQPQHF. CDR3 DNA sequence: TGTGCCAGCAGTTATAAAGAAGGGGGCAATCAGCCCCAGCATTTT.

The chain's CDR3 is CASSSGTGMHEQFF. The CDR3 DNA is TGTGCCAGCAGCTCCGGGACAGGGATGCATGAGCAGTTCTTC. The chain has TRBV6-5 and TRBJ2-1; 9 positions match TRBD1. In germline, CDR1 is MNHEY, CDR2 SVGAGI. The CDR3 is 14 residues long. Unmatched junction bases numbered 8, after V lost 6 bases and J lost 8 bases.

Turning to this clone: The sample holds other DNA sequences that translate to the same CDR3. The chain joins TRBV6-6 to TRBJ1-2; D remains ambiguous. The CDR3 spans 12 residues. Germline V lookup: CDR1 MNHNY, CDR2 SVGAGI (reference sequence). V dropped 0 bases and J dropped 7 bases, with 6 bases sitting between them. The chain's CDR3 is CASSYSTGGYTF. CDR3 in DNA: TGTGCCAGCAGTTACTCGACGGGTGGCTACACCTTC.

The V gene is TRBV19, the J gene TRBJ2-1, with 7 bases fitting TRBD2. The CDR3 contains 13 residues. Trimming removed 8 bases from V and 13 bases from J; junction bases left unmatched: 14. Germline V gene sequence: CDR1 LNHDA, CDR2 SQIVND (reference sequence). CDR3 coding DNA: TGTGCCAGTCGCTATCCTAGCGGATCCGTTCAGTTCTTC. This encodes CASRYPSGSVQFF.

The chain carries TRBV18 and TRBJ2-3; 7 positions agree with TRBD1. Per the germline V gene, CDR1 is KGHSH and CDR2 is LQKENI. Trimming took 6 bases from V and 4 from J; bases not matched to a gene: 4. The CDR3 length is 13 residues. CDR3 region: CASSQGQADTQYF. CDR3 coding DNA: TGTGCCAGCTCTCAAGGACAGGCAGATACGCAGTATTTT.

CDR3 sequence (DNA): TGTGCCAGCAGCTCCGTTGCGGATACGCAGTATTTT. The encoded protein is CASSSVADTQYF. The chain links TRBV7-2 to TRBJ2-3; D gene unclear. Looked up from germline, CDR1 is SGHTA and CDR2 is FQGNSA. The CDR3 has 12 residues. Deletions cut 4 bases from V and 6 bases from J, with 8 bases between.

The rearrangement uses TRBV10-2 and TRBJ1-2; D perhaps matches TRBD1 (5 bases). In germline, CDR1 is WSHSY, CDR2 SAAADI. V lost 3 bases, J lost 3 bases, and 11 bases lay in between. This CDR3 spans 14 amino acids. The CDR3 bases are TGCGCCAGCAGTGACGGGGGGGGATACTATGGCTACACCTTC. The encoded protein is CASSDGGGYYGYTF.

The chain joins TRBV27 to TRBJ1-1; tentatively, D is TRBD1 (6 bases). Germline values: CDR1 MNHEY, CDR2 SMNVEV (reference sequence). Trimming pared 7 bases from V and 1 base from J, leaving 13 bases between. The CDR3 has 14 residues. The CDR3 DNA reads TGTGCCAGCATTCCAGGGGATCGGAACACTGAAGCTTTCTTT. Translating it yields CASIPGDRNTEAFF.

The chain carries TRBV14 and TRBJ2-7; 13 nucleotides line up with TRBD2. Trimming cost V 1 base and J 0 bases; bases outside gene matches: 12. The CDR3 has 20 residues. Germline V lookup: CDR1 SGHDN, CDR2 FVKESK. The CDR3 region has the DNA TGTGCCAGCAGCCAAGTAAATCCGGGACTAGCGGGACCTAGCTCCTACGAGCAGTACTTC. Translated, it gives CASSQVNPGLAGPSSYEQYF.

CDR3 in amino acids: CASSLGVGHTGELFF. The CDR3 coding sequence is TGCGCCAGCAGCTTGGGGGTGGGCCACACCGGGGAGCTGTTTTTT. The chain links TRBV5-1 to TRBJ2-2, with no clear D. The CDR3 sequence is 15 residues long. Germline V gene data show CDR1 as SGHRS and CDR2 as YFSETQ. V lost 0 bases, J lost 3 bases, and 9 bases lay in between.

The genes are TRBV29-1 and TRBJ2-7; D possibly corresponds to TRBD1 (5 bases). The CDR3 is 12 amino acids. In germline, CDR1 is SQVTM, CDR2 ANQGSEA. V was cut by 0 bases and J by 7 bases, with 10 bases left in between. The CDR3 spells CSVEESRVEQYF. The CDR3 region has the DNA TGCAGCGTTGAAGAGTCCAGGGTGGAGCAGTACTTC.

The chain uses TRBV7-9 and TRBJ1-2, with D perhaps TRBD1 (6 bases). The CDR3 spans 16 residues. V shed 7 bases and J shed 3 bases, with 21 bases lying between them. CDR1 and CDR2 from the germline V gene are SEHNR and FQNEAQ (reference sequence). CDR3 DNA: TGTGCCAGCACTGATAGGGGGAGTACGGGTGACTATGGCTACACCTTC. It codes for CASTDRGSTGDYGYTF.

The chain has TRBV6-5 and TRBJ1-1; 7 nucleotides agree with TRBD1. Trimming took 6 bases from V and 5 from J; bases not matched to a gene: 9. The CDR3 contains 14 residues. Germline lookup yields CDR1 MNHEY and CDR2 SVGAGI. As DNA, the CDR3 is TGTGCCAGCAGCCGCCTAGGGACAGCTACTGAAGCTTTCTTT. Amino acid sequence: CASSRLGTATEAFF.

The table lists this clone with a count of one. The chain uses TRBV5-6 and TRBJ1-4; D is ambiguous. The V gene's germline CDR1 is SGHDT and CDR2 YYEEEE. There are 15 residues in the CDR3. Deletions cut 4 bases from V and 3 bases from J, with 13 bases between. CDR3 DNA: TGTGCCAGCAGCCCCGCGGGGAGATCTAATGAAAAACTGTTTTTT. Translation gives CASSPAGRSNEKLFF. The variable domain in full, with the rest retrieved from reference TRBV5-6 and TRBJ1-4, is DAGVTQSPTHLIKTRGQQVTLRCSPKSGHDTVSWYQQALGQGPQFIFQYYEEEERQRGNFPDRFSGHQFPNYSSELNVNALLLGDSALYLCASSPAGRSNEKLFFGSGTQLSVL.

The chain couples TRBV27 to TRBJ1-2; 9 bases match TRBD1. The CDR3 is 14 residues long. Germline trimming cut 4 bases from V and 7 bases from J; bases unmatched to any gene: 7. Germline values: CDR1 MNHEY, CDR2 SMNVEV (reference sequence). The CDR3 bases are TGTGCCAGCAGTTCGACAGGGGGTCGGGGTGGCTACACCTTC. Translated: CASSSTGGRGGYTF.

This clone occurred once. This chain uses TRBV10-2 with TRBJ1-1, with 9 bases fitting TRBD1. There are 15 residues in the CDR3. V was pared by 5 bases and J by 4 bases, with 8 bases of the junction left unmatched. The germline gives CDR1 WSHSY, CDR2 SAAADI. In DNA form, the CDR3 reads TGCGCCAGCAGTTTACTCGGACAGGGGCCCACTGAAGCTTTCTTT. Translating it yields CASSLLGQGPTEAFF.